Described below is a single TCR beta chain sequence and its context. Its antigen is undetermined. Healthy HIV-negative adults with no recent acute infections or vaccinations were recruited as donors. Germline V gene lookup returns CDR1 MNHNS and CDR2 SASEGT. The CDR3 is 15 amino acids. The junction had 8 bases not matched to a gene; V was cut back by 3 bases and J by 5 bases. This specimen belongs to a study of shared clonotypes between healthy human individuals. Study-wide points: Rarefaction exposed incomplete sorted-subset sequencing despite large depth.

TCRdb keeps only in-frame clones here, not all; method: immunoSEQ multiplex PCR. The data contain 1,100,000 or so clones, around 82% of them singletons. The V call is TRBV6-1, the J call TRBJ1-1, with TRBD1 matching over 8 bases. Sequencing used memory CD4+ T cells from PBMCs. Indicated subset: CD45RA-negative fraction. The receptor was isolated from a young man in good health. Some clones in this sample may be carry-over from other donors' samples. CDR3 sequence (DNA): TGTGCCAGCAGTGAGAAGGCCAACAGGGGGACTGAAGCTTTCTTT. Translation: CASSEKANRGTEAFF.